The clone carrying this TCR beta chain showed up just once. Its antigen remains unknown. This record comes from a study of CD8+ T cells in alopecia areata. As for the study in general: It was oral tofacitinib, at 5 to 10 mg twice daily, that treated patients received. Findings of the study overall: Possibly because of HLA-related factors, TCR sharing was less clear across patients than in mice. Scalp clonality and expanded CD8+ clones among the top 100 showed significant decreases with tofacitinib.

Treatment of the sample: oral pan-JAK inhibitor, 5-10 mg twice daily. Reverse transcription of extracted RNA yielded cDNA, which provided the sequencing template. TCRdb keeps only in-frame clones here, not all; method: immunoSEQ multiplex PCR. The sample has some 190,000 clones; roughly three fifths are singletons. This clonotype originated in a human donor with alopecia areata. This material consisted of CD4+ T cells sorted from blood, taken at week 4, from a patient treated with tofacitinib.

In DNA form, the CDR3 reads TGTGCCTGGACCTCGCCCATCAGTCATAGCAATCAGCCCCAGCATTTT. This gives the protein CAWTSPISHSNQPQHF. V gene TRBV30 combines with J gene TRBJ1-5, with D uncertain. V was trimmed by 4 bases and J by 0 bases, leaving 16 bases between them. The CDR3 sequence is 16 residues long. CDR1 GTSNPN and CDR2 SVGIG come from the germline V gene (reference sequence).